Listed here are 2 T cell receptor beta chains from one sample, sequenced in a study of technical replicates of blood from a few donors. Repertoires were generated with immunoSEQ multiplex PCR, while TCRdb's copy carries only in-frame clones and drops some. The sample contains tens of thousands of clones, roughly 96% of which appear only once. The sequenced material came from T cells isolated from PBMCs. Receptors originate from a human donor in good health.

In this sample, this clone turned up once. The chain has TRBV27 and TRBJ2-7; no reliable D call. V lost 6 bases and J 2 bases, leaving 14 bases between the germline ends. CDR3 length equals 14 residues. From germline, CDR1 is MNHEY and CDR2 SMNVEV (reference sequence). CDR3 sequence (DNA): TGTGCCAGCAGGCCCGTATTCGGAGCCTACGAGCAGTACTTC. Its translation: CASRPVFGAYEQYF.

The chain has TRBV7-9 and TRBJ2-7, with 10 bases identical to TRBD1. The CDR3 has 14 amino acids. The J segment lost 2 bases and the V segment lost 7 bases, leaving 5 bases of the junction unmatched. Per the germline V gene, CDR1 is SEHNR and CDR2 is FQNEAQ (reference sequence). This CDR3 is CASTLGTGAYEQYF. DNA of the CDR3: TGTGCCAGCACCCTTGGGACAGGGGCCTACGAGCAGTACTTC.